The clone carrying this T cell receptor (beta chain) has just a few counts. Antigen: not known. Every isolated RNA sample was fully reverse transcribed, so sequencing captured expressed TCRB transcripts. Sequencing was performed with immunoSEQ multiplex PCR; in TCRdb, only in-frame clones are kept and a portion is missing. The table lists some 360,000 clones, around 10% of them singletons. The sample comes from a study of beta chain features in type 1 diabetes. The length of the CDR3 is 15 residues. Germline assignment: CDR1 MNHNY and CDR2 SVGAGI (reference sequence). Trimming shortened V by 2 bases and J by 2 bases, and 12 bases separated the two germline ends. Study outcomes and limitations: Moderate but significant shortening of TCRB CDR3s was recorded in all four CD4+ subsets from Type 1 diabetes patients.

The genes are TRBV6-6 and TRBJ1-2; no clear D gene. The sequenced sample consisted of central memory CD4+ T cells from blood. This receptor was identified in a man aged 25-45 years with type 1 diabetes. The CDR3 coding sequence is TGTGCCAGCAGTTACCCTGAGACGGGGAACTATGGCTACACCTTC. This gives the protein CASSYPETGNYGYTF.